This T cell receptor beta chain was sequenced during a study of cytomegalovirus exposure and HLA in healthy donors. Whole-study results and caveats: In a later analysis, compared with equally common non-associated chains, HLA-associated beta chains were more expanded. Later analysis placed DRB1 highest and HLA-C lowest in TCR association rates, which differed by HLA locus.

As to this clone: The antigen is not known.

Primers included in the PCR were 60 Vbeta and 13 Jbeta primers. As originally analysed: Among the unique TCR beta chains that a later analysis counted, about 85 million in all, 10 million to 14 million were shared. Produced via immunoSEQ multiplex PCR; TCRdb's table is partial and in-frame only. The DNA was the basis for D and trimming; V, J and clone size are from that table. The sample shows approximately 86,000 clones, 76% of them seen only once. CDR1 is SEHNR and CDR2 is FQNEAQ in the germline V gene (reference sequence). The length of the CDR3 is 16 residues. V lost 5 bases and J lost 0, with 16 bases in between.

The sample taken for sequencing was PBMCs. The J gene is TRBJ1-2, the V gene TRBV7-9; a weak D match, TRBD1 (5 bases). This receptor was taken from a man in his forties in good health and CMV-seronegative. Here the CDR3 reads CASSLLSGDPNYGYTF. CDR3 coding DNA: TGTGCCAGCAGCCTACTTTCGGGGGACCCTAACTATGGCTACACCTTC.